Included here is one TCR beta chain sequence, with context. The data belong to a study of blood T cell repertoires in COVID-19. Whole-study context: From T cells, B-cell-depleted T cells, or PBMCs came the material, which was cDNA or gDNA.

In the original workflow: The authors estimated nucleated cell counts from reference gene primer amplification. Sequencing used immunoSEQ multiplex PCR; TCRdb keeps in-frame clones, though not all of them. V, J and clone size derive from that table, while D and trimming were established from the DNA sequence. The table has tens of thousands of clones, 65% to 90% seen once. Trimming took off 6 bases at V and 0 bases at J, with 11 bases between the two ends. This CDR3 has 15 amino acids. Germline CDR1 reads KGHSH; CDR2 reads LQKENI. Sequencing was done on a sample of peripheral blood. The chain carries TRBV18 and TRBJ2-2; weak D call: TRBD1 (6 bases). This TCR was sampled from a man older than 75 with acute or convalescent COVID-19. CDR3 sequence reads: CASSPRDTNTGELFF. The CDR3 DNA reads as TGTGCCAGCTCCCCCCGGGACACGAACACCGGGGAGCTGTTTTTT.